This record looks at one T cell receptor delta chain sequence and its context. As yet, its antigen is unknown. This sample is drawn from a study of Vδ1+ human thymocytes. Germline V gene data show CDR1 as TSWWSYY and CDR2 as QGS. The CDR3 contains 21 residues. J was trimmed by 0 bases and V by 3 bases; bases with no gene match: 22. General observations from the study: Around 20% of thymic delta-chain sequences were Vdelta2, with few Vdelta3, unlike blood Vdelta1+ controls. In the thymus, TRG and TRD repertoires looked highly polyclonal with Gaussian CDR3 lengths.

RNA was extracted from the cells and then reverse transcribed. Multiplex PCR used pooled V-gene forward primers and a constant-region reverse primer to amplify CDR3s. TCRdb redid clone calling on the multiplex PCR reads using CATT. This sample has some 27,000 delta-chain clones, with approximately 7% found just once. The sample consisted of Vdelta1+ gamma-delta thymocytes from the thymus. Subset reported: FACS-sorted CD3+ TCRalphabeta- TCRVdelta1+ TCRVdelta2- thymocytes. This TCR derives from a girl younger than two who had congenital heart surgery. This chain links TRDV1 with TRDJ1; 7 nucleotides agree with TRDD3. In the absence of a J gene in TCRdb, the DNA was matched to germline to assign it here. This CDR3 reads CALGERSYVGDKRFYTDKLIF. Here the CDR3 DNA reads TGTGCTCTTGGGGAGCGCAGCTACGTCGGGGATAAGCGTTTCTACACCGATAAACTCATCTTT.